This T cell receptor beta chain appears in the sequencing data of a study of T cell changes during pregnancy in multiple sclerosis. The germline CDR1 and CDR2 sequences are GTSNPN and SVGIG (reference sequence). The CDR3 covers 14 residues. V was cut by 4 bases and J by 1 base, with 11 bases left in between. TCRdb keeps only in-frame clones here, not all; method: immunoSEQ multiplex PCR. The top ten clones hold about 2% of a sample with tens of thousands of clones, roughly 87% of them seen once. This TCR came from a female donor in good health, enrolled as a control in a pregnancy study. The sequenced sample was peripheral blood, obtained in the second trimester of pregnancy. The rearrangement joins TRBV30 to TRBJ1-5, with D tentatively TRBD1 (5 bases). The CDR3 nucleotides are TGTGCCTGGAATGAGGCAGGGAGCAATCAGCCCCAGCATTTT. Translating it yields CAWNEAGSNQPQHF.